The entry below describes one TCR beta chain. The data belong to a study of identical twins. The donors were all healthy and Caucasian. Germline V gene data show CDR1 as SGHNT and CDR2 as YENEEA. Trimming left V 1 base short and J 4 bases short, with 14 bases between. CDR3 length: 15 residues. The authors used template switching to add a universal primer site and gave cDNA unique molecular identifiers. A single record per CDR3 protein comes from TCRdb applying MiXCR to the 5' RACE reads. The sample includes some 1,600,000 distinct CDR3 sequences, around 33% of them seen just once. The J gene is TRBJ2-7, the V gene TRBV11-3; D may be TRBD2 (5 bases). The receptor's source is a newborn girl in good health. The source material was cord blood. DNA of the CDR3: TGTGCCAGCAGCTTAGGTTCCGGGGAGCCTTACGAGCAGTACTTC. Its protein is CASSLGSGEPYEQYF.